This T cell receptor (beta chain) was recorded in a study of PD-L1 blockade in urothelial cancer. Overall study: Patients commenced atezolizumab in 2014, and it was given at 1,200 mg intravenously every 3 weeks. It was at 3 weeks (second dose) and 6 weeks after treatment start that blood was analyzed.

Study-level results: When measured at 3 weeks, tumor-associated blood clones expanded more in durable-benefit patients.

TCRdb keeps only in-frame clones here, not all; method: immunoSEQ multiplex PCR. This sample has some 48,000 clones, with 70% to 90% found just once. V was pared by 8 bases and J by 5 bases, with 10 bases between. The CDR3 extends over 12 amino acids. Germline CDR1 reads ENHRY; CDR2 reads SYGVKD. Documented time point: peripheral blood 6 weeks after treatment start. Patients had locally advanced or metastatic urothelial carcinoma. A note on this clone: Its antigen is undetermined.

The chain is built from TRBV10-3 and TRBJ2-1; TRBD2 might be the D (6 bases). The receptor was derived from a man in his 70s with urothelial cancer. The specimen comprised PBMCs, sampled around atezolizumab (anti-PD-L1) treatment. The CDR3 DNA follows: TGTGCCATCGCCATAGCGGACAATGAGCAGTTCTTC. As protein: CAIAIADNEQFF.